This entry lists 25 T cell receptor beta chains sequenced from one sample in a study of shared clonotypes between healthy human individuals. The assay was immunoSEQ multiplex PCR, and TCRdb's table has in-frame clones only and misses some. The repertoire holds over a million clones, with more than 65% as singletons. The sample comprised memory CD4+ T cells sorted from blood. As to subset: CD45RA-negative fraction. These receptors were taken from a young man in good health.

This chain links TRBV27 with TRBJ1-6; D perhaps matches TRBD1 (5 bases). The germline V gene encodes CDR1 MNHEY and CDR2 SMNVEV (reference sequence). The ends were cut back, 4 bases at V and 10 bases at J, with 14 bases in the middle. The CDR3 has 14 amino acids. As DNA, the CDR3 is TGTGCCAGCAGTTCCAGGCAGGGTGGCTCACCCCTCCACTTT. Translated, it gives CASSSRQGGSPLHF.

The chain has TRBV11-2 and TRBJ2-7; possible D gene TRBD1, 6 bases. Per germline, CDR1 SGHAT and CDR2 FQNNGV. Trimming shortened V by 0 bases and J by 6 bases, and 9 bases separated the two germline ends. The CDR3 totals 13 residues. The CDR3 sequence: CASSLEVRGEQYF. The CDR3 coding sequence is TGTGCCAGCAGCTTAGAGGTCAGGGGCGAGCAGTACTTC. The complete variable domain, with remaining parts taken from reference TRBV11-2 and TRBJ2-7, reads EAGVAQSPRYKIIEKRQSVAFWCNPISGHATLYWYQQILGQGPKLLIQFQNNGVVDDSQLPKDRFSAERLKGVDSTLKIQPAKLEDSAVYLCASSLEVRGEQYFGPGTRLTVT.

The chain links TRBV5-6 to TRBJ1-2, with 8 bases fitting TRBD1. The CDR3 runs 15 residues. The V segment lost 4 bases and the J segment 4 bases; nucleotides outside the gene matches: 9. The V gene's germline CDR1 is SGHDT and CDR2 YYEEEE. CDR3 protein: CASSPSRTGIYGYTF. CDR3 nucleotides: TGTGCCAGCAGCCCGAGTAGGACAGGGATCTATGGCTACACCTTC.

On this clone: The same CDR3 arises from other DNA sequences in this sample as well. The chain is built from TRBV4-1 and TRBJ2-1, with 10 bases identical to TRBD2. The CDR3 length is 17 residues. The germline V gene encodes CDR1 MGHRA and CDR2 YSYEKL. The V segment lost 4 bases and the J segment 0 bases; nucleotides outside the gene matches: 6. CDR3 loop: CASSPGLAVSSYNEQFF. In DNA, the CDR3 is TGCGCCAGCAGCCCAGGACTAGCGGTCAGCTCCTACAATGAGCAGTTCTTC.

The sample holds a few counts of this clone. The rearrangement joins TRBV7-2 to TRBJ2-1; TRBD2 might be the D (6 bases). The CDR3 contains 13 residues. The V gene's germline CDR1 is SGHTA and CDR2 FQGNSA. V lost 1 base, J lost 8 bases, and 9 bases lay in between. CDR3: CASSLGERDEQFF. DNA of the CDR3: TGTGCCAGCAGCTTAGGGGAGCGGGATGAGCAGTTCTTC. Full variable domain (outside the CDR3, taken from reference TRBV7-2 and TRBJ2-1): GAGVSQSPSNKVTEKGKDVELRCDPISGHTALYWYRQSLGQGLEFLIYFQGNSAPDKSGLPSDRFSAERTGGSVSTLTIQRTQQEDSAVYLCASSLGERDEQFFGPGTRLTVL.

The CDR3 coding sequence is TGTGCCAGCAGCCGGGGACTAGCTACCGGGGAGCTGTTTTTT. As protein: CASSRGLATGELFF. The chain combines TRBV6-5 with TRBJ2-2; 9 bases are shared with TRBD2. The ends lost 6 bases at V and 5 bases at J; junction bases unmatched: 4. CDR3 size: 14 residues. Germline lookup yields CDR1 MNHEY and CDR2 SVGAGI.

V and J are TRBV28 and TRBJ2-2; TRBD1 matches at 9 bases. CDR3 length equals 16 residues. J was trimmed by 6 bases and V by 6 bases; bases with no gene match: 11. Germline assignment: CDR1 MDHEN and CDR2 SYDVKM. The CDR3 loop reads CASRIRTGTGSGELFF. DNA of the CDR3: TGTGCCAGCAGGATAAGGACCGGGACAGGGTCCGGGGAGCTGTTTTTT.

This clone was counted only a few times. CDR3 residues: CASGLVVAGPTDTQYF. CDR3 DNA sequence: TGTGCTAGTGGTTTGGTAGTTGCAGGGCCCACAGATACGCAGTATTTT. The chain couples TRBV12-5 to TRBJ2-3, with D possibly matching TRBD1 (5 bases). Germline assignment: CDR1 LGHNT and CDR2 FRNRAP. This CDR3 is built from 16 residues. V lost 0 bases to trimming and J lost 2 bases, with 12 bases between them.

V gene TRBV10-3 combines with J gene TRBJ1-1; TRBD1 is a possible D gene (5 bases). Germline V gene lookup returns CDR1 ENHRY and CDR2 SYGVKD. CDR3 length: 13 residues. Trimming removed 0 bases from V and 11 bases from J, with 13 bases in between. Here the CDR3 DNA reads TGTGCCATCAGTGAGTCGGACATGGGTTACGCTTTCTTT. The encoded protein is CAISESDMGYAFF.

The CDR3 reads CASSLPGTGFSPQHF. DNA for the CDR3: TGTGCCAGCAGTTTGCCCGGGACAGGGTTTTCGCCCCAGCATTTT. The chain employs TRBV28 and TRBJ1-5; 9 nucleotides align to TRBD1. Germline V lookup: CDR1 MDHEN, CDR2 SYDVKM. The V gene end was trimmed by 3 bases and the J gene end by 9 bases; junction bases not matched to a gene: 9. The CDR3 spans 15 residues.

This clone was counted only a few times. This sequence joins TRBV28 and TRBJ1-4, with a possible D match to TRBD1 (6 bases). The germline gives CDR1 MDHEN, CDR2 SYDVKM. The V gene lost 6 bases and the J gene lost 7 bases, with 18 bases spanning the gap. This CDR3 is built from 15 residues. The CDR3 DNA follows: TGTGCCAGCAGGGTAGACCAGGGGTTACCTGAAAAACTGTTTTTT. Its translation: CASRVDQGLPEKLFF.

Remarks on this clone: Other DNA sequences in this specimen translate into the identical CDR3. The V gene is TRBV5-1, the J gene TRBJ2-3, with a weak D call TRBD2 (5 bases). The ends were cut back, 2 bases at V and 3 bases at J, with 13 bases in the middle. Germline CDR1 reads SGHRS; CDR2 reads YFSETQ. This CDR3 has 15 amino acids. The CDR3, as DNA: TGCGCCAGCAGCTTATGGACTTCTGGGACAGATACGCAGTATTTT. This encodes CASSLWTSGTDTQYF.

The table lists this clone with a few counts. V is TRBV18 and J is TRBJ1-6; D may be TRBD1 (5 bases). Trimming pared 3 bases from V and 6 bases from J, leaving 12 bases between. CDR1 and CDR2 (germline): KGHSH, LQKENI. The CDR3 totals 15 residues. For the CDR3, the DNA is TGTGCCAGCTCACCCCAGGGAAAGAGTAATTCACCCCTCCACTTT. Amino acid sequence: CASSPQGKSNSPLHF.

The gene calls are TRBV30 and TRBJ2-4; D ambiguous. Per germline, CDR1 GTSNPN and CDR2 SVGIG (reference sequence). The V and J ends lost 2 bases and 0 bases respectively, with 5 bases between them. CDR3 size: 13 residues. This CDR3 reads CAWSHVAKNIQYF. The CDR3 DNA is TGTGCCTGGAGTCATGTAGCCAAAAACATTCAGTACTTC.

This sequence joins TRBV11-1 and TRBJ1-2; D unresolved. Trimming cost V 4 bases and J 8 bases, with 20 bases left between them. The CDR3 totals 15 residues. Germline-derived CDR1 and CDR2 are SGHAT and FQDESV (reference sequence). Here the CDR3 reads CASSSQTSSGRGYTF. For the CDR3, the DNA is TGTGCCAGCAGCTCACAAACCAGCAGCGGGCGAGGCTACACCTTC.

This chain connects TRBV7-8 to TRBJ2-7; D unresolved. Trimming removed 7 bases from V and 4 bases from J, with 5 bases in between. This CDR3 contains 10 residues. Germline CDR1 is SGHVS and CDR2 is FQNEAQ. The CDR3 here is CASTPYEQYF. The CDR3 DNA sequence: TGTGCCAGCACCCCATACGAGCAGTACTTC.

V is TRBV5-4 and J is TRBJ2-1; D gene uncertain. Trimming removed 0 bases from V and 8 bases from J, with 6 bases in between. The germline V gene encodes CDR1 SGHNT and CDR2 YYREEE (reference sequence). This CDR3 has 12 amino acids. Written as DNA, the CDR3 is TGTGCCAGCAGCTTGGTATCATATGAGCAGTTCTTC. This codes for CASSLVSYEQFF. Drawing the rest from reference TRBV5-4 and TRBJ2-1, the complete variable domain is ETGVTQSPTHLIKTRGQQVTLRCSSQSGHNTVSWYQQALGQGPQFIFQYYREEENGRGNFPPRFSGLQFPNYSSELNVNALELDDSALYLCASSLVSYEQFFGPGTRLTVL.

V is TRBV5-6 and J is TRBJ2-5; D tentatively reads TRBD1 or TRBD2 (5 bases each). The CDR3 spans 12 residues. Germline V gene sequence: CDR1 SGHDT, CDR2 YYEEEE. V dropped 5 bases and J dropped 7 bases, with 12 bases sitting between them. The CDR3 nucleotides are TGTGCCAGCAGACGGGACCTTGGGACCCAGTACTTC. As protein: CASRRDLGTQYF.

V gene TRBV7-2 combines with J gene TRBJ2-1, with 10 positions matching TRBD1. CDR1 and CDR2 from the germline V gene are SGHTA and FQGNSA. The CDR3 extends over 15 amino acids. V gave up 6 bases and J gave up 5 bases; unmatched junction bases: 7. This CDR3 is CASSFDRGLHNEQFF. For the CDR3, the DNA is TGTGCCAGCAGTTTTGACAGGGGGCTACACAATGAGCAGTTCTTC. The full variable domain, rest sourced from reference TRBV7-2 and TRBJ2-1, is GAGVSQSPSNKVTEKGKDVELRCDPISGHTALYWYRQSLGQGLEFLIYFQGNSAPDKSGLPSDRFSAERTGGSVSTLTIQRTQQEDSAVYLCASSFDRGLHNEQFFGPGTRLTVL.

The V and J genes are TRBV2 and TRBJ1-3, with D unclear. The germline CDR1 and CDR2 sequences are SNHLY and FYNNEI. V gave up 8 bases and J gave up 0 bases, with 17 bases separating them. The CDR3 is 16 amino acids. CDR3 nucleotide sequence: TGTGCCAGCGGATCGCAGACGGCGAGCTCTGGAAACACCATATATTTT. It encodes CASGSQTASSGNTIYF.

This clone came up many times. The chain employs TRBV4-2 and TRBJ2-3; 11 bases match TRBD1. Germline loops: CDR1 LGHNA, CDR2 YNFKEQ. The CDR3 sequence is 19 residues long. V was clipped by 4 bases and J by 1 base; unmatched bases: 13. CDR3 residues: CASSLSGTGGGSGTDTQYF. CDR3 in DNA: TGTGCCAGCAGCCTGTCGGGGACAGGGGGGGGTTCTGGCACAGATACGCAGTATTTT.

In this sample, this clone turned up once. V gene TRBV10-3 combines with J gene TRBJ2-5, with D possibly matching TRBD1 (6 bases). From germline, CDR1 is ENHRY and CDR2 SYGVKD. The CDR3 loop spans 12 amino acids. Trimming removed 6 bases from V and 2 bases from J, with 7 bases in between. The CDR3 nucleotides are TGTGCCATCAGGGACAGTCAAGAGACCCAGTACTTC. It is translated as CAIRDSQETQYF.

The chain couples TRBV5-1 to TRBJ2-2; 8 bases are shared with TRBD1. Germline V gives CDR1 SGHRS, CDR2 YFSETQ. The CDR3 loop spans 15 amino acids. The V segment lost 4 bases and the J segment 3 bases; nucleotides outside the gene matches: 5. The CDR3 coding sequence is TGCGCCAGCAGCATCCAGGGGGCGGACACCGGGGAGCTGTTTTTT. Its translation: CASSIQGADTGELFF. Drawing the rest from reference TRBV5-1 and TRBJ2-2, the complete variable domain is KAGVTQTPRYLIKTRGQQVTLSCSPISGHRSVSWYQQTPGQGLQFLFEYFSETQRNKGNFPGRFSGRQFSNSRSEMNVSTLELGDSALYLCASSIQGADTGELFFGEGSRLTVL.

The chain combines TRBV5-4 with TRBJ1-3, with D possibly matching TRBD1 (5 bases). The CDR3 sequence is 16 residues long. The germline gives CDR1 SGHNT, CDR2 YYREEE (reference sequence). Trimming shortened V by 4 bases and J by 4 bases, and 18 bases separated the two germline ends. CDR3 DNA sequence: TGTGCCAGCAGCCAGCAGGGCCCGATCGGAGGAAACACCATATATTTT. The encoded protein is CASSQQGPIGGNTIYF.

This clone was counted between two and nine times. The V call is TRBV6-1, the J call TRBJ1-2; D possibly corresponds to TRBD1 (6 bases). Trimming pared 0 bases from V and 5 bases from J, leaving 16 bases between. The CDR3 is 16 amino acids. Germline V gives CDR1 MNHNS, CDR2 SASEGT. The CDR3 DNA reads as TGTGCCAGCAGTGAAGCGGAGGGCAGGGGCCCTTATGGCTACACCTTC. This gives the protein CASSEAEGRGPYGYTF.